This T cell receptor (beta chain) was captured by sequencing in a study of cytomegalovirus exposure and HLA in healthy donors. The CDR3 covers 16 residues. The V gene end was trimmed by 4 bases and the J gene end by 7 bases; junction bases not matched to a gene: 12. Germline V gene sequence: CDR1 MNHNY, CDR2 SVGAGI (reference sequence). The PCR was carried out with 60 Vbeta primers and 13 Jbeta primers. Assay: immunoSEQ multiplex PCR; the TCRdb copy retains only in-frame clones and omits some. Here the sample spans 30,000 to 35,000 clones, approximately 80% being singletons. This receptor was taken from a woman younger than 35 in good health and CMV-seronegative. Sequencing was performed on PBMCs. The rearrangement joins TRBV6-6 to TRBJ2-1; 8 bases align to TRBD2. The CDR3 spells CASSSGRGGLGNEQFF. The CDR3 bases are TGTGCCAGCAGTTCGGGACGGGGGGGCCTGGGGAATGAGCAGTTCTTC.